This is a list of T cell receptor beta chains from one sample in a study of blood T cell repertoires in COVID-19. Sequencing was performed with immunoSEQ multiplex PCR; in TCRdb, only in-frame clones are kept and a portion is missing. The repertoire holds roughly 200,000 clones, with 70% to 90% as singletons. Source material: peripheral blood. The source is a woman between 45 and 60 years old with COVID-19, enrolled during active disease. CDR3s include the opening cysteine and the closing phenylalanine or tryptophan. D genes are given only for firm matches. Expanded clones are given a class, and other clones once, few, many or no size at all.

j_gene | v_gene | abundance | d_gene | CDR3nt | CDR3aa
TRBJ2-1 | TRBV6-5 | NA | TRBD1 | TGTGCCAGCAGACAGGACAGGGGCCAATACAATGAGCAGTTCTTC | CASRQDRGQYNEQFF
TRBJ2-2 | TRBV5-1 | NA | NA | TGCGCCAGCAGCTATAGCGGCGGGGAGCTGTTTTTT | CASSYSGGELFF
TRBJ1-6 | TRBV11-2 | NA | TRBD1 | TGTGCCAGCATCCCGGACAGGGGAAGATCACCCCTCCACTTT | CASIPDRGRSPLHF
TRBJ1-3 | TRBV7-2 | NA | NA | TGTGCCAGCAGGATCGGCGGGGGAGTTGGAAACACCATATATTTT | CASRIGGGVGNTIYF
TRBJ1-6 | TRBV14 | NA | NA | TGTGCCAGCAGATTAGCCTATAATTCACCCCTCCACTTT | CASRLAYNSPLHF
TRBJ2-3 | TRBV7-2 | NA | NA | TGTGCCAGCAGCTTACGGGGGGCTAACACAGATACGCAGTATTTT | CASSLRGANTDTQYF
TRBJ2-5 | TRBV6-6 | NA | TRBD2 | TGTGCCAGCAGTCCCCTGGGGGGGGTCCAAGAGACCCAGTACTTC | CASSPLGGVQETQYF
TRBJ1-5 | TRBV19 | NA | NA | TGTGCCAGTAGTAACCAGGGGTTGGGTCAGCCCCAGCATTTT | CASSNQGLGQPQHF
TRBJ1-1 | TRBV3-1/TRBV3-2 | NA | TRBD1 | TGTGCCAGCACTGCACAGGGGAGCACTGAAGCTTTCTTT | CASTAQGSTEAFF
TRBJ1-2 | TRBV11-2 | NA | TRBD1 | TGTGCCAGCAGCTCACCCCGGGACAGAAAGCTCAACTATGGCTACACCTTC | CASSSPRDRKLNYGYTF
TRBJ2-2 | TRBV7-7 | NA | TRBD2 | TGTGCCAGCAGCCCTAGCGGGGGGCCCGGGAACACCGGGGAGCTGTTTTTT | CASSPSGGPGNTGELFF
TRBJ2-6 | TRBV5-1 | NA | NA | TGCGCCAGCAGCTTGACAGACTCTGGGGCCAACGTCCTGACTTTC | CASSLTDSGANVLTF
TRBJ1-2 | TRBV12-2 | NA | NA | TGTGCAAGTCCCATACGGACAGGGGACTATGGCTACACCTTC | CASPIRTGDYGYTF
TRBJ2-2 | TRBV5-8 | once | NA | TGTGCCAGCAGCTGGAGGGTCACCGGGGAGCTGTTTTTT | CASSWRVTGELFF
TRBJ2-3 | TRBV24-1 | NA | TRBD2 | TGTGCCACCAGTAAAGCGGGGGGGATCCAACTCGCACCAGATACGCAGTATTTT | CATSKAGGIQLAPDTQYF
TRBJ2-5 | TRBV11-3 | NA | NA | TGTGCCAGCAGCTTAGACCCCGGGCGCGGGTACCAAGAGACCCAGTACTTC | CASSLDPGRGYQETQYF
TRBJ2-1 | TRBV29-1 | few | TRBD1 | TGCAGCGTTGGACAGGGGGAGATAGGTGAGCAGTTCTTC | CSVGQGEIGEQFF
TRBJ2-1 | TRBV27 | NA | NA | TGTGCCAGCAGTTTTGGACTCAGTGAGCAGTTCTTC | CASSFGLSEQFF
TRBJ1-5 | TRBV28 | once | TRBD1 | TGTGCCAGCAGGTTGCCGGACAGGGGGCAGCCCCAGCATTTT | CASRLPDRGQPQHF
TRBJ1-6 | TRBV6-5 | once | TRBD1 | TGTGCCTTGGGCCAGGGGGATTCACCCCTCCACTTT | CALGQGDSPLHF
TRBJ2-5 | TRBV5-1 | NA | TRBD2 | TGCGCCAGCAGCTTGGTGTTAGCGGGGGGCCAAGAGACCCAGTACTTC | CASSLVLAGGQETQYF
TRBJ1-4 | TRBV2 | NA | NA | TGTGCCAGCAGTGAACGGGAGGGAGAAAAACTGTTTTTT | CASSEREGEKLFF